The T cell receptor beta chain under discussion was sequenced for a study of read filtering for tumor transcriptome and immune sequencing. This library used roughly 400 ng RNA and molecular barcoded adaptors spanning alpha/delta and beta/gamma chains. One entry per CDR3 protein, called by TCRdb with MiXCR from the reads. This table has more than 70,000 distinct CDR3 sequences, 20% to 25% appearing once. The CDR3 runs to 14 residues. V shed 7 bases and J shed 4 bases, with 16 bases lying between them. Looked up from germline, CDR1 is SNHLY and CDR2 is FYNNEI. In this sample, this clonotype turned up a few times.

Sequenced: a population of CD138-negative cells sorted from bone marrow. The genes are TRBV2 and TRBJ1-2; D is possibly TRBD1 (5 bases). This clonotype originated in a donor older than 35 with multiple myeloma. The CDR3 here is CASNTPGTGYGYTF. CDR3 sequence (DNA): TGTGCCAGCAACACTCCCGGGACGGGCTATGGCTACACCTTC.